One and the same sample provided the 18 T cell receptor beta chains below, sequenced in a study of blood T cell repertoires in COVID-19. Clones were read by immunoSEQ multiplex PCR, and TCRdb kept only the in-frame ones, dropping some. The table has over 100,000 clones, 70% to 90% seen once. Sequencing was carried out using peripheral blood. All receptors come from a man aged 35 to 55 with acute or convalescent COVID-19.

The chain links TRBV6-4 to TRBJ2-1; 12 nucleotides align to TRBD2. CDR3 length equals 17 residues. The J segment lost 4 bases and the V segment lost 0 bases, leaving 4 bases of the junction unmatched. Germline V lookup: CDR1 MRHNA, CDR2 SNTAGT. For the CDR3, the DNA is TGTGCCAGCAGTGACTCCTCGACTAGCGGGGGATACAATGAGCAGTTCTTC. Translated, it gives CASSDSSTSGGYNEQFF.

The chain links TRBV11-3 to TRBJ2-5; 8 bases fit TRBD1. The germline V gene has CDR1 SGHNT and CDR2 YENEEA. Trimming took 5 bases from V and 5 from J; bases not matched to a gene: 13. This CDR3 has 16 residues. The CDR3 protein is CASSRASAGGRETQYF. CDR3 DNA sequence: TGTGCCAGCAGCAGGGCATCGGCAGGGGGCCGGGAGACCCAGTACTTC.

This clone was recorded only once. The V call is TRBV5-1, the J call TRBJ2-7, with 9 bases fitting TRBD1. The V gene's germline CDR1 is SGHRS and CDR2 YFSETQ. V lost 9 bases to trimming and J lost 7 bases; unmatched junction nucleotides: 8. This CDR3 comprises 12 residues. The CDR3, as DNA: TGCGCCACGGGGACAGGGCAAGGTGAGCAGTACTTC. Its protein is CATGTGQGEQYF.

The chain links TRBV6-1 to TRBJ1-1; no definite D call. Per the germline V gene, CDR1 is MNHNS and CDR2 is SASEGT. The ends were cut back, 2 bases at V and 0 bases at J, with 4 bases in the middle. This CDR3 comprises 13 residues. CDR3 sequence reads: CASSETLNTEAFF. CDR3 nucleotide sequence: TGTGCCAGCAGTGAAACATTGAACACTGAAGCTTTCTTT.

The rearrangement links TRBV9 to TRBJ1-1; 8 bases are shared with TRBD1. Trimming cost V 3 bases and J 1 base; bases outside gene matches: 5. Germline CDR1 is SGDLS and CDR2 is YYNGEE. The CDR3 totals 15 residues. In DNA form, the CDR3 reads TGTGCCAGCAGCGAGGGACAGGACCCGAACACTGAAGCTTTCTTT. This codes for CASSEGQDPNTEAFF.

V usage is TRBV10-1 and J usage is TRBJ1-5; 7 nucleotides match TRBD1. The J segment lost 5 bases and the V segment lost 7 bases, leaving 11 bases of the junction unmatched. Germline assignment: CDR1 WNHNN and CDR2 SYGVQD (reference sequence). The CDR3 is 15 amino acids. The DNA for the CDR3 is TGCGCCAGCACCTTATCTGACAGGGACGATCAGCCCCAGCATTTT. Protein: CASTLSDRDDQPQHF.

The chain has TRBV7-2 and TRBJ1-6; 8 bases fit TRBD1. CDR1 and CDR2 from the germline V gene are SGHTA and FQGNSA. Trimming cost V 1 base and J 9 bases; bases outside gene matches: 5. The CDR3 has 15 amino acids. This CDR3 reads CASSLGQGYGSPLHF. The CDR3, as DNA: TGTGCCAGCAGCTTAGGACAGGGGTACGGTTCACCCCTCCACTTT.

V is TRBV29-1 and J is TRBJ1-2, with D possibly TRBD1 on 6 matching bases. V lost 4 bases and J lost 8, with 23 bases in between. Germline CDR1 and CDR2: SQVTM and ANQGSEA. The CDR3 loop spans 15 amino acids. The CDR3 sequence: CSVVFPGAGARGYTF. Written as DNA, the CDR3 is TGCAGCGTTGTATTCCCGGGGGCGGGGGCTAGGGGCTACACCTTC.

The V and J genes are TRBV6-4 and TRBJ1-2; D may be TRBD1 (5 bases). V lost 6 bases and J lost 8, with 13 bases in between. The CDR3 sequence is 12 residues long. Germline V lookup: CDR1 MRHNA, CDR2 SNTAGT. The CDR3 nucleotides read TGTGCCAGCAGCTCAGGGTTGGGAGGCTACACCTTC. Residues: CASSSGLGGYTF.

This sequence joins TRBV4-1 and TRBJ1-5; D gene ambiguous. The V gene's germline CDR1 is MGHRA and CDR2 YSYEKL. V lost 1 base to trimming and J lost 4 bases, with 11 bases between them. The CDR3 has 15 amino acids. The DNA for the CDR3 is TGCGCCAGCAGCCAAGGTTCGTCAGTTAATCAGCCCCAGCATTTT. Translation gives CASSQGSSVNQPQHF.

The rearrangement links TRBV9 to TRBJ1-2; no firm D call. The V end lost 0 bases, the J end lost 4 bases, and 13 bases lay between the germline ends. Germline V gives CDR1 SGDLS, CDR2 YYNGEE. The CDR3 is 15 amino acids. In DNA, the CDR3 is TGTGCCAGCAGCGTAGAGCCCACCGCTCTCTATGGCTACACCTTC. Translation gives CASSVEPTALYGYTF.

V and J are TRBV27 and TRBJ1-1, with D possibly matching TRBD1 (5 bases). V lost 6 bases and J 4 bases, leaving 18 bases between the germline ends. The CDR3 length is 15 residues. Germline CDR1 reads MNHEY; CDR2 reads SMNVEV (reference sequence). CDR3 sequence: CASSRPGGVGTEAFF. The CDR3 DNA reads TGTGCCAGCAGCCGACCCGGGGGAGTCGGCACTGAAGCTTTCTTT.

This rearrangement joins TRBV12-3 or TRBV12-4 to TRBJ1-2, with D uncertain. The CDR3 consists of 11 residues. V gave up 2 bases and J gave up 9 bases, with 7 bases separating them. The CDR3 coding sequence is TGTGCCAGCAGTTTATGGAGAAGCTACACCTTC. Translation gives CASSLWRSYTF.

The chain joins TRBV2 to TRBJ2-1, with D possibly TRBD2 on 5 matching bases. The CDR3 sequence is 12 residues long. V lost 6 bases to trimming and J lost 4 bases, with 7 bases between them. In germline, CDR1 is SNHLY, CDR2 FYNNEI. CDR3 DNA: TGTGCCAGCAGGGGCGGGTACAATGAGCAGTTCTTC. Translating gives CASRGGYNEQFF.

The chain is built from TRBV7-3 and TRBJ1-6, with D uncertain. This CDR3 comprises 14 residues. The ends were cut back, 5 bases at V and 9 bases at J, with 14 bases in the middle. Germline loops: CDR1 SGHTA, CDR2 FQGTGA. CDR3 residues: CASSVGEGGSPLHF. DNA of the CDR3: TGTGCCAGCAGCGTCGGGGAAGGAGGTTCACCCCTCCACTTT.

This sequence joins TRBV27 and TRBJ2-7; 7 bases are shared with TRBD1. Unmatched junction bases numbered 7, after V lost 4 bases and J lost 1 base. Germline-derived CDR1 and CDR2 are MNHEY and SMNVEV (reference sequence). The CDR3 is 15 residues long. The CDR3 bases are TGTGCCAGCAGTTCCACCGGGACAGCGTCCTACGAGCAGTACTTC. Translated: CASSSTGTASYEQYF.

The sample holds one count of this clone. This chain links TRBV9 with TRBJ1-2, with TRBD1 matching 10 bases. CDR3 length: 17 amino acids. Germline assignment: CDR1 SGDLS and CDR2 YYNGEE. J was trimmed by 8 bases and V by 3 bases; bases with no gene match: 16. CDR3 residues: CASSARNPGTGVEGYTF. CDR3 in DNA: TGTGCCAGCAGCGCTAGAAATCCCGGGACAGGGGTCGAGGGCTACACCTTC.

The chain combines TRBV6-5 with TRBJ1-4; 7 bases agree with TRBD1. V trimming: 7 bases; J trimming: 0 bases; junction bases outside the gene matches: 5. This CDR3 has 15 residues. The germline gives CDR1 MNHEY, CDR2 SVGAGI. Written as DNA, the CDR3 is TGTGCCAGCAATTTTCAGGGGGCAACTAATGAAAAACTGTTTTTT. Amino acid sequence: CASNFQGATNEKLFF.